The clone carrying this T cell receptor (beta chain) was recorded once. Its antigen is as yet unknown. These data originate in a study of graft-versus-host responses after intestinal transplantation. Repertoires were generated with immunoSEQ multiplex PCR, while TCRdb's copy carries only in-frame clones and drops some. The table lists about 86,000 clones, around 90% of them singletons. V lost 5 bases and J 4 bases, leaving 15 bases between the germline ends. CDR1 is SGHAT and CDR2 is FQDESV in the germline V gene (reference sequence). There are 14 residues in the CDR3. The source was unstimulated CD4+ T cells sorted from spleen or lymph node cells, collected before transplant. The TCR originated in a human donor who was the organ donor for an intestinal transplant. V is TRBV11-1 and J is TRBJ2-7; D possibly corresponds to TRBD2 (5 bases). The CDR3 DNA reads TGTGCCAGCAGCCCTTTGGTGGGAGAATACGAGCAGTACTTC. Protein: CASSPLVGEYEQYF.